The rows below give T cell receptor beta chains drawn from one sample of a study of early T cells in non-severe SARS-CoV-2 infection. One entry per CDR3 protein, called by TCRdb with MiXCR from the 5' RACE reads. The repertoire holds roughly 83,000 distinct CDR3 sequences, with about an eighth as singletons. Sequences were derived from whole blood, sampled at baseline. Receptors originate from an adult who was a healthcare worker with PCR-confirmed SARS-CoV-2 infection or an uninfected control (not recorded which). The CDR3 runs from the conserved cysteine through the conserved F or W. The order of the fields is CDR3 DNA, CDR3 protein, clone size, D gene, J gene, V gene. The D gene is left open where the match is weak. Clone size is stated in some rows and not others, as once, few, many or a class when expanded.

TGCGCCAGCAGTGATTACAATACGCAGTATTTT	CASSDYNTQYF	few	NA	TRBJ2-3	TRBV10-2
TGTGCCAGCAGTGAAGCGCAGCGAAGTAATTCACCCCTCCACTTT	CASSEAQRSNSPLHF	NA	NA	TRBJ1-6	TRBV2
TGTGCCAGCAGCATGGACAGGAAGACTGAAGCTTTCTTT	CASSMDRKTEAFF	few	TRBD1	TRBJ1-1	TRBV11-3
TGCGCCAGCAGACCGGCCGGGACAGGGGGCGCATACGAGCAGTACTTC	CASRPAGTGGAYEQYF	few	TRBD1	TRBJ2-7	TRBV5-1
TGTGCCAGCAGTCGGGACAGGGGGAAGTTCTTC	CASSRDRGKFF	NA	TRBD1	TRBJ2-1	TRBV12-3/TRBV12-4
TGTGCCTGGAGTTACCGGGCAGCCGAGCAGTACTTC	CAWSYRAAEQYF	few	NA	TRBJ2-7	TRBV30
TGTGCCAGCAGCACCCAGACAGGGGGCTCCTACAATGAGCAGTTCTTC	CASSTQTGGSYNEQFF	many	TRBD1	TRBJ2-1	TRBV7-9
TGTGCCAGCAGTTTCGCAGGAATCAAAAACATTCAGTACTTC	CASSFAGIKNIQYF	many	NA	TRBJ2-4	TRBV28
TGTGCCAGCAGCTTAGTGGCGGGCGAGCAGTACTTC	CASSLVAGEQYF	many	NA	TRBJ2-7	TRBV7-2
TGTGCCAGCAGCTCAGGACAGGGGGCGGGGAATGAGCAGTTCTTC	CASSSGQGAGNEQFF	NA	TRBD1	TRBJ2-1	TRBV11-2
TGTGCCATCAGTGAGTCTGGGAGCTCCTACAATGAGCAGTTCTTC	CAISESGSSYNEQFF	many	NA	TRBJ2-1	TRBV10-3
TGCGCCAGCAGCTTGGGAGGAGCCAAAAACATTCAGTACTTC	CASSLGGAKNIQYF	many	NA	TRBJ2-4	TRBV5-1
TGCAGTGCGCGGACAGGGACAATCTGGGGCGAGCAGTACTTC	CSARTGTIWGEQYF	few	TRBD1	TRBJ2-7	TRBV20-1
TGTGCCAGTAGTATGGAGGGGCGAAGCAATCAGCCCCAGCATTTT	CASSMEGRSNQPQHF	few	NA	TRBJ1-5	TRBV19
TGTGCCAGCAGCCCTACACCGGCTAGCGGTATGAAGACCCAGTACTTC	CASSPTPASGMKTQYF	NA	TRBD2	TRBJ2-5	TRBV11-3
TGTGCCAGCAGTTTTTGGGGGTCGCGGGACACTGAAGCTTTCTTT	CASSFWGSRDTEAFF	NA	NA	TRBJ1-1	TRBV27
TGTGCCAGCAGTTGGCGCAGGAGCACCTCCTACAATGAGCAGTTCTTC	CASSWRRSTSYNEQFF	NA	NA	TRBJ2-1	TRBV28
TGTGCCAGCAGTTTTGGGAGCACAGATACGCAGTATTTT	CASSFGSTDTQYF	few	NA	TRBJ2-3	TRBV27
TGCGCCAGCAGCTACCCGGGGGCGCGTTCTGAAGCTTTCTTT	CASSYPGARSEAFF	few	NA	TRBJ1-1	TRBV5-1
TGCAGCGCGGGGGGACAGGGGTGGACTGAAGCTTTCTTT	CSAGGQGWTEAFF	few	TRBD1	TRBJ1-1	TRBV29-1
TGTGCCAGCAGCGTGATTTCAGCGGTCGGAAATGAGCAGTTCTTC	CASSVISAVGNEQFF	many	NA	TRBJ2-1	TRBV9
TGTGCCAGCAGTTACTGGACAGGGAAGGACTATGGCTACACCTTC	CASSYWTGKDYGYTF	NA	TRBD1	TRBJ1-2	TRBV6-5
TGTGCCAGCAGATTGGGACTAGCGTTTACAGATACGCAGTATTTT	CASRLGLAFTDTQYF	NA	TRBD2	TRBJ2-3	TRBV27
TGTGCCAGCAGTGCAGGGTTGGAGCAGTTCTTC	CASSAGLEQFF	many	NA	TRBJ2-1	TRBV12-3/TRBV12-4
TGTGCCAGCAGTTCCTTCAGGGGAGGGAACACTGAAGCTTTCTTT	CASSSFRGGNTEAFF	few	NA	TRBJ1-1	TRBV6-5
TGTGCCAGCAGTTTATTCCTCGACATTCTTAGCACAGATACGCAGTATTTT	CASSLFLDILSTDTQYF	once	NA	TRBJ2-3	TRBV28
TGCGCCAGCTCTTTAGATGGCCGGAACCTCGGCGGGGAGCTGTTTTTT	CASSLDGRNLGGELFF	once	NA	TRBJ2-2	TRBV10-1
TGTGCCAGTAGTATAAAAATTAGCAATCAGCCCCAGCATTTT	CASSIKISNQPQHF	few	NA	TRBJ1-5	TRBV19
TGCAGTACCACCGAGAACCGGGACGACGAGCAGTACTTC	CSTTENRDDEQYF	few	NA	TRBJ2-7	TRBV20-1
TGTGCCAGCAGTGAAGCACCAGGGGCGTATGGCTACACCTTC	CASSEAPGAYGYTF	many	NA	TRBJ1-2	TRBV6-1
TGTGCCAGCAGCGGTAGTCGGGACAGGGTGGAAGATACGCAGTATTTT	CASSGSRDRVEDTQYF	few	TRBD1	TRBJ2-3	TRBV7-2